A selection of T cell receptor beta chains follows, all from one sample in a study of cytomegalovirus exposure and HLA in healthy donors. Measured with immunoSEQ multiplex PCR; TCRdb has only the in-frame clones, and not every one. This repertoire includes 130,000 to 150,000 clones. Sequenced material: PBMCs. Receptors were obtained from a woman between 45 and 65 years old in good health and CMV-seronegative. Both conserved end residues are part of each CDR3. D genes are given only for firm matches.

J | V | D | CDR3 | DNA
TRBJ2-2 | TRBV5-1 | NA | CASSLEPYTGELFF | TGCGCCAGCAGCTTGGAGCCTTACACCGGGGAGCTGTTTTTT
TRBJ2-1 | TRBV4-2 | TRBD2 | CASSQGGSGDSYNEQFF | TGTGCCAGCAGCCAAGGGGGGAGCGGGGACTCCTACAATGAGCAGTTCTTC
TRBJ2-1 | TRBV6-5 | NA | CASSQGSYNEQFF | TGTGCCAGCAGCCAGGGGTCCTACAATGAGCAGTTCTTC
TRBJ2-1 | TRBV2 | TRBD1 | CARSGTDYNEQFF | TGTGCCAGATCCGGGACAGATTACAATGAGCAGTTCTTC
TRBJ2-5 | TRBV18 | NA | CASSPGQTETQYF | TGTGCCAGCTCCCCAGGGCAGACAGAGACCCAGTACTTC
TRBJ1-1 | TRBV19 | NA | CASSILVGRLMNTEAFF | TGTGCCAGTAGTATTTTAGTGGGGAGACTGATGAACACTGAAGCTTTCTTT
TRBJ2-5 | TRBV5-1 | NA | CASSSTQQAAQETQYF | TGCGCCAGCAGTTCTACTCAACAGGCGGCCCAAGAGACCCAGTACTTC
TRBJ2-7 | TRBV28 | NA | CASSPANSERYEQYF | TGTGCCAGCAGTCCCGCGAATAGCGAGCGTTACGAGCAGTACTTC
TRBJ1-5 | TRBV4-1 | NA | CASSQDKGGDNQPQHF | TGCGCCAGCAGCCAAGATAAAGGGGGAGATAATCAGCCCCAGCATTTT
TRBJ2-7 | TRBV4-2 | NA | CASSHLRGDSGFYEQYF | TGTGCCAGCAGCCATCTAAGGGGGGATAGCGGGTTTTACGAGCAGTACTTC
TRBJ2-2 | TRBV15 | TRBD2 | CATSRTSPTGELFF | TGTGCCACCAGCCGGACTAGCCCGACCGGGGAGCTGTTTTTT
TRBJ2-5 | TRBV6-5 | NA | CASSYSGSGEETQYF | TGTGCCAGCAGTTACTCGGGGTCAGGGGAGGAGACCCAGTACTTC
TRBJ2-5 | TRBV6-1 | NA | CASSESGQQQETQYF | TGTGCCAGCAGTGAAAGCGGTCAACAGCAAGAGACCCAGTACTTC
TRBJ2-5 | TRBV28 | TRBD2 | CASRPGLAGETQYF | TGTGCCAGTAGACCGGGACTAGCGGGAGAGACCCAGTACTTC
TRBJ1-2 | TRBV27 | NA | CASKTLRRPPPKADSYGYTF | TGTGCCAGCAAGACCCTCCGAAGACCGCCCCCGAAGGCGGACTCCTATGGCTACACCTTC
TRBJ2-7 | TRBV11-2 | TRBD2 | CASSPSGREYEQYF | TGTGCCAGCAGCCCTAGCGGGAGGGAGTACGAGCAGTACTTC